This T cell receptor beta chain was found in a study of cytomegalovirus exposure and HLA in healthy donors. A note on this clone: Its antigen is not known.

13 Jbeta primers and 60 Vbeta primers were used for the PCR. Sequencing was performed with immunoSEQ multiplex PCR; in TCRdb, only in-frame clones are kept and a portion is missing. The sample records more than 140,000 clones, about three fifths being singletons. Notes on the study in general: Under in vitro conditions, a few CMV-associated chains were confirmed as specific for CMV antigens. Some public TCRs appeared in many individuals, while most sequences were rare.

The CDR3 extends over 15 amino acids. Germline lookup yields CDR1 SGHTS and CDR2 YDEGEE. The J segment lost 0 bases and the V segment lost 5 bases, leaving 2 bases of the junction unmatched. Input material: PBMCs. J is TRBJ1-3 and V is TRBV5-8, with 10 bases that match TRBD1. This clonotype originated in a woman under 40 in good health and CMV-seropositive. The CDR3 region is CASRRTGGSGNTIYF. The CDR3 DNA reads TGTGCCAGCAGGCGGACAGGGGGCTCTGGAAACACCATATATTTT.